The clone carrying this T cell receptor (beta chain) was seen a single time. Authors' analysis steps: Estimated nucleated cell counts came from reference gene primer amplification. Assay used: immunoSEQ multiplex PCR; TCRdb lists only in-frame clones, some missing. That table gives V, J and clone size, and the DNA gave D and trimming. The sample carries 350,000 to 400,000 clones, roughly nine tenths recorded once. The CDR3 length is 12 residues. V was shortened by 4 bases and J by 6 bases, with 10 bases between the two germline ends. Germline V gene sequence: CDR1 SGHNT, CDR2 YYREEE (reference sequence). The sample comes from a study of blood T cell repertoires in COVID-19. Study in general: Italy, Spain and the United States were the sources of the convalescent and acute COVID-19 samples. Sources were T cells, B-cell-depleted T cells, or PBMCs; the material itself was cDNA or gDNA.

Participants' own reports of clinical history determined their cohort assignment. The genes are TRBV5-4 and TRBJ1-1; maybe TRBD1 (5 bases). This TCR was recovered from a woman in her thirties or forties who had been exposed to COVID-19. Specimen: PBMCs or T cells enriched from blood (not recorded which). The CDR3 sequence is CASSGGVAEAFF. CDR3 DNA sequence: TGTGCCAGCAGCGGGGGGGTAGCTGAAGCTTTCTTT.